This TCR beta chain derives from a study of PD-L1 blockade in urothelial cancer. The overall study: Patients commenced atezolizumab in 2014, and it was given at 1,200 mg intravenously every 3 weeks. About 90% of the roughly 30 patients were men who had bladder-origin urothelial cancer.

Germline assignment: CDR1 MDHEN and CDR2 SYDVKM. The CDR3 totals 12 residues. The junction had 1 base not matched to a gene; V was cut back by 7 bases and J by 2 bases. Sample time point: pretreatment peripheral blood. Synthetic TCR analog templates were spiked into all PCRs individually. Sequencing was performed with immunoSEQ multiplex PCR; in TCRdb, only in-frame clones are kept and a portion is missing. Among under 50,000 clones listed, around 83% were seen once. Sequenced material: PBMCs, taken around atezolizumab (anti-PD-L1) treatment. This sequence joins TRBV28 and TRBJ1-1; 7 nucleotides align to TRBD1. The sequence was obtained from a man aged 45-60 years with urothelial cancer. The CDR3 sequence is CASNRGNTEAFF. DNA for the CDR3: TGTGCCAGCAACAGGGGTAACACTGAAGCTTTCTTT.